This T cell receptor (beta chain) comes out of a study of shared clonotypes between healthy human individuals (dated by TCRdb to 2018 to 2021). As for the study more broadly: The cohort comprised two women and a few men aged 18 to 49 years. The study deeply sequenced blood TCR repertoires of five healthy adults to estimate repertoire size and the extent of clonotype sharing between individuals. Per donor, leukapheresis produced somewhere between about 0.94 and 9.5 billion PBMCs. For each donor, CD4 naive and CD4 memory were each given three plates, CD8 naive was given two plates, and CD8 memory was given one plate. Libraries were prepared and TCR repertoires were sequenced by different laboratories using diverse techniques, in order to increase sequencing depth and limit assay-specific biases. What the study reported, not specific to this receptor: Naive subsets generally had larger estimated clonotype richness than memory subsets did. Clonotypes shared by all four sorted-subset donors showed higher generation probabilities than non-shared clonotypes. Across a few donors, about 4.5% of naive CD4, over 3% of naive CD8, 2.3% of memory CD4, and roughly 0.41% of memory CD8 clonotypes were shared. Because the study included only a small number of donors, the genetic and exposure-history diversity represented was limited. Sampling was restricted to blood, and TCR repertoires in tissues likely differ from the TCR repertoires found in blood. Rarefaction of sorted-subset datasets indicated incomplete sequencing despite the large sequencing depth. Pairwise subsampling indicated that sequencing depth was expected to affect the degree of clonotype sharing among donors.

Using the deep immunoSEQ assay, TCR CDR3 regions were amplified from genomic DNA by multiplex PCR. Extracted genomic DNA from each cell subset was spread evenly across all wells of several immunoSEQ 96-well plates, with each plate serving as a replicate. For sorted subsets, each replicate PCR was loaded with around 220 ng genomic DNA, equivalent to about 30,000 T cell genomes. Purified libraries were measured with a Qubit 3.0 fluorometer, size-checked on a Bioanalyzer 2100, and measured again with the KAPA Library Quantification kit. Every immunoSEQ 96-well plate was sequenced on a dedicated single-read 150-cycle Illumina NextSeq 550 flow cell. On the study's bioinformatics: Because the immunoSEQ output held only junctional sequences and lacked quality scores, the filtering could not match the filtering applied to full-length reads. Sequences were annotated with PyIR, a Python wrapper for IgBLAST v1.9, and V/J genes and CDR3 were assigned using IMGT germline references. Any read was removed if the V/J assignment was weak (E-value above 1e-6), the CDR3 was missing, or the read contained stop codons, out-of-frame junctions, or ambiguous translated residues. V3J clonotypes were defined as sequences sharing the same inferred V gene, J gene, and CDR3 amino acid sequence. The percentage overlap between two repertoires was calculated by dividing the number of shared unique clonotypes by the size of the smaller repertoire. Repertoire richness was assessed with RTK rarefaction, the Chao1 estimator, and Recon v2.1 estimates of unobserved clonotypes. OLGA was used to compute generation probabilities for all TCRbeta clonotypes that the gDNA method yielded from a handful of donors. TCRdb provides this immuneACCESS table in a form limited to in-frame rearrangements. Some clones are lacking; in checked studies, under half of them reflect an unresolved V gene, and why the rest are absent is not known. That table gives V, J and clone size, and the DNA gave D and trimming. The sample includes roughly 1,800,000 clones, with about 95% observed a single time. The ten largest make up 1% to 1.5% of the sample.

The CDR3 goes from the cysteine to the phenylalanine over 17 residues. Just the 51-base CDR3 DNA is kept, in frame starting at base 1. From the germline V gene (reference sequence), CDR1 is SGHNT and CDR2 is YYREEE. A distance of 16 bases separates the germline ends of V and J, which lose 0 bases and 1 base respectively. To note about this clone: The antigen this receptor binds is unknown. No base quality information exists; no much larger clone differs at one position.

CD8 naive samples were obtained by positive selection for CCR7 among CD45RO-negative cells, yielding a CD45RA+CCR7+ population from which TemRA cells were excluded. The donors were healthy, HIV-negative adults with no recently reported acute infections or vaccinations. Every donor was a Caucasian adult residing in Nashville, Tennessee, USA. Blood was obtained by leukapheresis, after which PBMCs were separated by Ficoll-Histopaque density gradient centrifugation and cryopreserved in liquid nitrogen vapor phase. Analytical flow cytometry was used to check the purity and quantity of each magnetically sorted T cell population. Genomic DNA was isolated from every sorted fraction and measured by UV absorbance on a Nanodrop 2000c.

The sequence came from a man aged 18 to 35 in good health. The chain couples TRBV5-4 to TRBJ2-5; the D gene could be either TRBD1 or TRBD2, each agreeing at 6 bases. Sequenced input: naive CD8+ T cells sorted from blood. The cell subset or site tag for this specimen amounts to: CD45RA+CCR7+. The DNA is TGTGCCAGCAGCTTGGCAATTGGGGGGCTAGGCCAAGAGACCCAGTACTTC. Translated, this gives CASSLAIGGLGQETQYF.